Listed below are T cell receptor beta chains from one sample, sequenced in a study of cytomegalovirus exposure and HLA in healthy donors. Measured with immunoSEQ multiplex PCR; TCRdb has only the in-frame clones, and not every one. Among roughly 100,000 clones listed, less than 85% were seen once. The source material was PBMCs. The receptors derive from a man between 35 and 55 years old in good health and CMV-seronegative. The CDR3 runs from the conserved cysteine through the conserved F or W. D genes are given only for firm matches. The size entry is marked missing in some rows and otherwise reads once, few, many or a size class.

>TRBV7-2|TRBJ2-6|.|.
TGTGCCAGCAGCGCTCGGTACGGTACAGGGTATTCTGGGGCCAACGTCCTGACTTTC
CASSARYGTGYSGANVLTF
>TRBV5-4|TRBJ2-3|TRBD2|once
TGTGCCAGCAGACACTCGACTAGCGGGGGGGCTAGCACAGATACGCAGTATTTT
CASRHSTSGGASTDTQYF
>TRBV2|TRBJ2-1|TRBD2|.
TGTGCCAGCAGTGGAGAGGGCGGGAGCTCCTACAATGAGCAGTTCTTC
CASSGEGGSSYNEQFF
>TRBV29-1|TRBJ2-1|TRBD1|.
TGCAGCGTTGGGGACAGTTTCTACAATGAGCAGTTCTTC
CSVGDSFYNEQFF
>TRBV5-1|TRBJ1-1|.|.
TGCGCCAGCAGCCCGACCAGGTCTATGGGCACTGAAGCTTTCTTT
CASSPTRSMGTEAFF
>TRBV10-3|TRBJ1-1|.|.
TGTGCCATCAGTGAGGGGCAGGGCAACACTGAAGCTTTCTTT
CAISEGQGNTEAFF
>TRBV13|TRBJ2-3|TRBD1|.
TGTGCCAGCAGCCCTGACAGGGCCAATTCAGGTAGCACAGATACGCAGTATTTT
CASSPDRANSGSTDTQYF
>TRBV19|TRBJ2-2|.|.
TGTGCCAGTAGTATAGGCAGATACACCGGGGAGCTGTTTTTT
CASSIGRYTGELFF
>TRBV5-1|TRBJ2-1|TRBD2|.
TGCGCCAGCAGCTCAGGCTCCGGGACTACCTCCTACAATGAGCAGTTCTTC
CASSSGSGTTSYNEQFF
>TRBV5-4|TRBJ2-3|TRBD2|.
TGTGCCAGCAGCTTGGTCGGGGGGGAGATAGATACGCAGTATTTT
CASSLVGGEIDTQYF
>TRBV11-3|TRBJ1-6|TRBD1|.
TGTGCCAGCAGCTCCGGACAGGGAGGTTCACCCCTCCACTTT
CASSSGQGGSPLHF
>TRBV4-1|TRBJ1-1|.|.
TGCGCCAGCGGTGAATCTAGGAACACTGAAGCTTTCTTT
CASGESRNTEAFF
>TRBV5-4|TRBJ1-2|TRBD1|.
TGTGCCAGCAGCTATACAGGGGGCGCGCTTTATGGCTACACCTTC
CASSYTGGALYGYTF
>TRBV30|TRBJ1-2|.|.
TGTGCCTGGAGTGTATCCCAACGGGAGCATGGCTACACCTTC
CAWSVSQREHGYTF
>TRBV7-2|TRBJ2-1|.|.
TGTGCCAGCAGCTTAAAAATGGAGAACAATGAGCAGTTCTTC
CASSLKMENNEQFF
>TRBV7-2|TRBJ2-3|TRBD1|.
TGTGCCAGCAGCCTACGGACAGGGACCAGGCCAGATACGCAGTATTTT
CASSLRTGTRPDTQYF
>TRBV7-2|TRBJ2-1|.|.
TGTGCCAGCAGCACCCCAGACAGGAGCTCCTACAATGAGCAGTTCTTC
CASSTPDRSSYNEQFF
>TRBV6-1|TRBJ1-5|.|.
TGTGCCAGCAGTGAAATACAAGTGATCACCCAGCCCCAGCATTTT
CASSEIQVITQPQHF
>TRBV13|TRBJ2-1|TRBD2|.
TGTGCCAGCAGCACCCGGGCTAGCGGGGGCTACAATGAGCAGTTCTTC
CASSTRASGGYNEQFF
>TRBV9|TRBJ2-7|.|.
TGTGCCAGCAGCCAAATCACCGGCTACGAGCAGTACTTC
CASSQITGYEQYF
>TRBV7-9|TRBJ1-2|.|.
TGTTCCAGCAGCTTGGCAGGGGTGGACTATGGCTACACCTTC
CSSSLAGVDYGYTF
>TRBV4-1|TRBJ2-1|.|.
TGCGCCAGCAGCCAAGGAGAGAGGAGCTCCTACAATGAGCAGTTCTTC
CASSQGERSSYNEQFF
>TRBV6-5|TRBJ2-1|TRBD2|once
TGTGCCAGCAGTTACGGGCCTAGCGGGGGGGATGAGCAGTTCTTC
CASSYGPSGGDEQFF
>TRBV27|TRBJ2-2|TRBD2|.
TGTGCCAGCAGGAAAAGGCCGGGACTAGCGGGGGGCGGGCGCCCCGGGGAGCTGTTTTTT
CASRKRPGLAGGGRPGELFF
>TRBV7-9|TRBJ2-7|TRBD1|.
TGTGCCAGCAGCTCTCCGGGACAGGGGCCCGAGCAGTACTTC
CASSSPGQGPEQYF
>TRBV6-6|TRBJ1-4|.|.
TGTGCCAGCAGTTATACAGGGTCTAATGAAAAACTGTTTTTT
CASSYTGSNEKLFF
>TRBV12-5|TRBJ2-5|TRBD2|.
TGTGCTAGTGGTTCCCCGATAGCGGGGGTGCTGGAGACCCAGTACTTC
CASGSPIAGVLETQYF
>TRBV7-9|TRBJ2-7|TRBD2|.
TGTTCCAGCAGGTCGGGACCTAGCGGCGAGCAGTACTTC
CSSRSGPSGEQYF
>TRBV7-9|TRBJ2-3|.|few
TGTGCCAGCAGCTCCCCTACCGCTAGCACAGATACGCAGTATTTT
CASSSPTASTDTQYF
>TRBV10-3|TRBJ2-7|TRBD2|.
TGTGCCATCAGTGGGACAGGTAGCGGGGGGGGTTACGAGCAGTACTTC
CAISGTGSGGGYEQYF
>TRBV5-5|TRBJ2-6|TRBD1|.
TGTGCCAGCAGCTTGATCCCGGGACAGGGGGCTCCGGGGGCCAACGTCCTGACTTTC
CASSLIPGQGAPGANVLTF
>TRBV9|TRBJ1-2|.|.
TGTGCCAGCAGCGTAGGAGGCGGGACTAATGGCTACACCTTC
CASSVGGGTNGYTF
>TRBV27|TRBJ1-3|.|.
TGTGCCAGCAGTTCGACAGCAACTGGAAACACCATATATTTT
CASSSTATGNTIYF
>TRBV28|TRBJ1-2|.|.
TGTGCCAGCAGTCGGACAGTCGGCTATGGCTACACCTTC
CASSRTVGYGYTF
>TRBV25-1|TRBJ2-7|.|.
TGTGCCAGCAGTGACCCTAGACTAGACTCCTACGAGCAGTACTTC
CASSDPRLDSYEQYF
>TRBV7-9|TRBJ1-1|.|.
TGTGCCAGCAGCTTAAGGTCTGGGGAGGCTGAAGCTTTCTTT
CASSLRSGEAEAFF
>TRBV9|TRBJ1-4|.|.
TGTGCCAGCAGCGTCTTTCCAGGGGCTAATGAAAAACTGTTTTTT
CASSVFPGANEKLFF
>TRBV19|TRBJ2-2|TRBD1|.
TGTGCCAGTAGTATCACAGGGGGCTTCGGGGAGCTGTTTTTT
CASSITGGFGELFF
>TRBV7-9|TRBJ1-2|.|.
TGTGCCAGCAGCCTTGGACAGCGGACCTATGGCTACACCTTC
CASSLGQRTYGYTF
>TRBV19|TRBJ1-6|TRBD1|.
TGTGCCAGTAGTATCACTCCCATTCGACAGGGGAATAATTCACCCCTCCACTTT
CASSITPIRQGNNSPLHF
>TRBV19|TRBJ1-4|.|.
TGTGCCAGTGCGGAGCGATCCAAGGGGCCTAATGAAAAACTGTTTTTT
CASAERSKGPNEKLFF
>TRBV19|TRBJ1-1|.|.
TGTGCCAGTAGTTCCGAGCTTAGTGAAGCTTTCTTT
CASSSELSEAFF
>TRBV6-5|TRBJ2-3|.|.
TGTGCCAGCAGCAGGGGCACAGATACGCAGTATTTT
CASSRGTDTQYF
>TRBV9|TRBJ1-1|.|.
TGTGCCAGCAGCGTGGACAGAGCGAACACTGAAGCTTTCTTT
CASSVDRANTEAFF
>TRBV6-5|TRBJ2-3|.|once
TGTGCCAGCAGTAGAGGGGGGGCCCAAGATACGCAGTATTTT
CASSRGGAQDTQYF
>TRBV6-5|TRBJ2-1|TRBD1|once
TGTGCCAGCGGGCCGAGACAGGGGGCCTTCAACGAGCAGTTCTTC
CASGPRQGAFNEQFF
>TRBV9|TRBJ2-7|TRBD2|.
TGTGCCAGCAGCGTCCGCGGGGGCTCCTACGAGCAGTACTTC
CASSVRGGSYEQYF
>TRBV7-2|TRBJ1-5|.|.
TGTGCCAGCAGCTTGGGTCTCGGCAGGGGCAATCAGCCCCAGCATTTT
CASSLGLGRGNQPQHF
>TRBV7-2|TRBJ2-5|TRBD2|.
TGTGCCAGCAGCCCCTGGGGAGCGGGACTGAGGGGTGAGACCCAGTACTTC
CASSPWGAGLRGETQYF
>TRBV5-4|TRBJ1-4|TRBD1|.
TGTGCCAGCAGCTTGGAGGGGACAGCTGAAAAACTGTTTTTT
CASSLEGTAEKLFF
>TRBV28|TRBJ2-3|TRBD1|.
TGTGCCAGCAGTTTCGTGGACAGGGCTAGCACAGATACGCAGTATTTT
CASSFVDRASTDTQYF
>TRBV5-6|TRBJ2-2|TRBD1|.
TGTGCCAGCAGCCTTGTTGGGACAGAATACGGGGAGCTGTTTTTT
CASSLVGTEYGELFF
>TRBV21-1|TRBJ2-5|.|.
TGTGCCAGCAGCAATACGACTAAACTAGCGGGGGACGACCAAGAGACCCAGTACTTC
CASSNTTKLAGDDQETQYF
>TRBV28|TRBJ1-2|.|few
TGTGCCAGCAGTTTACAGGCGACTAACTATGGCTACACCTTC
CASSLQATNYGYTF
>TRBV9|TRBJ1-2|TRBD1|.
TGTGCCAGCAGCGCAGGGGGGAACTATGGCTACACCTTC
CASSAGGNYGYTF
>TRBV6-6|TRBJ2-7|.|.
TGTGCCAGCAGTGGAGGTTTGGGGACAAGCTCCTACGAGCAGTACTTC
CASSGGLGTSSYEQYF
>TRBV7-2|TRBJ1-5|.|.
TGTGCCAGCAGCTTAGCGGGGGGTAGCAATCAGCCCCAGCATTTT
CASSLAGGSNQPQHF